Presented here are 15 T cell receptor beta chains from one specimen sequenced in a study of OX40 agonist ivuxolimab in advanced cancers. Only in-frame clones appear in the TCRdb table, and some are missing; sequencing was by immunoSEQ multiplex PCR. This sample has about 61,000 clones; more than 70% occur once, and the top ten carry 0.4% to 0.55%. The sequences come from CD4+ or CD8+ T cells sorted from blood, collected in a trial of the OX40 agonist ivuxolimab. The origin of the receptors is an adult with an advanced solid tumor such as melanoma, head and neck, liver or kidney cancer.

The rearrangement joins TRBV4-1 to TRBJ2-2, with 13 nucleotides matching TRBD2. The germline V gene encodes CDR1 MGHRA and CDR2 YSYEKL. This CDR3 region has 19 residues. After removal of 4 bases from V and 2 bases from J, the junction contained 10 bases not matched to a gene. CDR3 sequence (DNA): TGCGCCAGCAGCCCCCCTTTTGGACTAGCGGGAGTAAACACCGGGGAGCTGTTTTTT. It is translated as CASSPPFGLAGVNTGELFF.

The genes are TRBV7-5 and TRBJ2-3; the table assigns TRBD2, which was not confirmed against the DNA. TRBV7-5 constitutes a pseudogene. The CDR3 length is 15 residues. The chain's CDR3 is CARSPGSGSSDTQYF. The CDR3 DNA reads TGTGCCAGAAGTCCCGGGAGCGGGAGTTCAGATACGCAGTATTTT.

The rearrangement joins TRBV7-9 to TRBJ1-2; D might be TRBD1 (5 bases). The CDR3 is 18 residues long. CDR1 SEHNR and CDR2 FQNEAQ come from the germline V gene (reference sequence). V lost 5 bases to trimming and J lost 1 base, with 23 bases between them. CDR3: CASSPGQRPGILNYGYTF. In DNA, the CDR3 is TGTGCCAGCAGCCCGGGTCAGCGGCCAGGGATTCTTAACTATGGCTACACCTTC. Looking up the rest from reference TRBV7-9 and TRBJ1-2 gives the full variable domain: DTGVSQNPRHKITKRGQNVTFRCDPISEHNRLYWYRQTLGQGPEFLTYFQNEAQLEKSRLLSDRFSAERPKGSFSTLEIQRTEQGDSAMYLCASSPGQRPGILNYGYTFGSGTRLTVV.

This clone occurred once. The chain links TRBV1 to TRBJ2-5; the D segment call TRBD2 is taken from the table without a DNA check. TRBV1 is recorded as a pseudogene. The CDR3 is 16 amino acids. The CDR3 here is CTSSQVCSGREETQYF. In DNA form, the CDR3 reads TGCACCAGCAGCCAAGTGTGCAGCGGGAGAGAAGAGACCCAGTACTTC.

This chain connects TRBV4-2 to TRBJ2-3, with 9 bases identical to TRBD2. The CDR3 covers 16 residues. The germline V gene has CDR1 LGHNA and CDR2 YNFKEQ. V lost 0 bases to trimming and J lost 3 bases; unmatched junction nucleotides: 4. The DNA for the CDR3 is TGTGCCAGCAGCCAAGATAGGCGGGAGGGGACAGATACGCAGTATTTT. This codes for CASSQDRREGTDTQYF.

The rearrangement links TRBV6-6 to TRBJ2-1, with 8 bases matching TRBD1. CDR3 length equals 14 residues. Germline lookup yields CDR1 MNHNY and CDR2 SVGAGI (reference sequence). V was pared by 6 bases and J by 1 base, with 2 bases of the junction left unmatched. This CDR3 reads CASRTGESYNEQFF. CDR3 nucleotides: TGTGCCAGCAGGACAGGGGAATCCTACAATGAGCAGTTCTTC.

On this clone: The same CDR3 also results from other DNA sequences found in this sample. V gene TRBV5-4 combines with J gene TRBJ2-5, with a tentative D call TRBD2 (7 bases). There are 16 residues in the CDR3. Germline values: CDR1 SGHNT, CDR2 YYREEE (reference sequence). Trimming removed 4 bases at V and 5 bases at J, with 21 bases between. The CDR3 spells CASSGGGGRSRETQYF. In nucleotides, the CDR3 is TGTGCCAGCAGCGGGGGAGGGGGTCGGTCTCGGGAGACCCAGTACTTC.

This clone has a single count. V usage is TRBV10-3 and J usage is TRBJ1-2; D unclear. The CDR3 consists of 17 residues. Trimming cost V 5 bases and J 2 bases, with 21 bases left between them. Germline V gene lookup returns CDR1 ENHRY and CDR2 SYGVKD. The CDR3 region has the DNA TGTGCCATCAGTCTTAGATCCGCAAGCTCTTTAAACTATGGCTACACCTTC. Protein product: CAISLRSASSLNYGYTF.

V is TRBV27 and J is TRBJ2-1; D could derive from TRBD1 or TRBD2 (5 bases each). V shed 4 bases and J shed 9 bases, with 19 bases lying between them. The length of the CDR3 is 15 residues. Germline V gene sequence: CDR1 MNHEY, CDR2 SMNVEV (reference sequence). The CDR3 DNA reads as TGTGCCAGCAGTTACTCCCGAGCTCCTGGGGGTGAGCAGTTCTTC. Translation: CASSYSRAPGGEQFF.

The chain uses TRBV6-5 and TRBJ1-2; no reliable D call. Germline values: CDR1 MNHEY, CDR2 SVGAGI. This CDR3 comprises 13 residues. V dropped 6 bases and J dropped 4 bases, with 12 bases sitting between them. The CDR3 bases are TGTGCCAGCAGCCGGGGTGGAACCTATGGCTACACCTTC. Translated, it gives CASSRGGTYGYTF.

The chain couples TRBV11-1 to TRBJ2-7, with D possibly matching TRBD1 (6 bases). This CDR3 contains 12 residues. Trimming removed 1 base from V and 6 bases from J, with 7 bases in between. The V gene's germline CDR1 is SGHAT and CDR2 FQDESV (reference sequence). The chain's CDR3 is CASSLGTVEQYF. In DNA, the CDR3 is TGTGCCAGCAGCTTAGGGACAGTCGAGCAGTACTTC.

The chain joins TRBV5-4 to TRBJ1-2, with a weak D call TRBD1 (5 bases). Germline V CDR1 and CDR2: SGHNT, YYREEE (reference sequence). The CDR3 is 17 residues long. V was shortened by 0 bases and J by 3 bases, with 18 bases between the two germline ends. Here the CDR3 DNA reads TGTGCCAGCAGCTTGGGGGGGGACGGGGTTGCGGACTATGGCTACACCTTC. Residues: CASSLGGDGVADYGYTF.

The chain is built from TRBV6-4 and TRBJ2-3, with D hard to call. Germline values: CDR1 MRHNA, CDR2 SNTAGT. V shed 0 bases and J shed 5 bases, with 6 bases lying between them. The CDR3 contains 13 residues. The CDR3 loop is CASSDSAGDTQYF. CDR3 DNA: TGTGCCAGCAGTGACTCCGCCGGAGATACGCAGTATTTT.

The chain links TRBV27 to TRBJ1-5; D remains unclear. V gave up 2 bases and J gave up 5 bases, with 7 bases separating them. Germline V lookup: CDR1 MNHEY, CDR2 SMNVEV (reference sequence). The CDR3 has 13 amino acids. The CDR3 DNA sequence: TGTGCCAGCAGTTTAATGAAAGATCAGCCCCAGCATTTT. Protein product: CASSLMKDQPQHF.

The rearrangement joins TRBV13 to TRBJ2-2; TRBD2 matches 9 bases. In germline, CDR1 is PRHDT, CDR2 FYEKMQ (reference sequence). The J segment lost 5 bases and the V segment lost 5 bases, leaving 9 bases of the junction unmatched. This CDR3 is built from 16 residues. Here the CDR3 DNA reads TGTGCCAGCAGCCCCTATAGCGGGAGAGGAACCGGGGAGCTGTTTTTT. It specifies CASSPYSGRGTGELFF.